These T cell receptor beta chains were read from a single sample in a study of cytomegalovirus exposure and HLA in healthy donors. Using immunoSEQ multiplex PCR, the repertoire was profiled, and TCRdb retains in-frame clones only, with some absent. Among tens of thousands of clones, approximately 67% were seen once, and the ten largest hold approximately 2.1%. The sample was PBMCs. These receptors all stem from a woman aged 30 to 39 in good health and CMV-seronegative. Each CDR3 is given with its conserved first and last residue.

TRBV4-1	TRBJ2-3	16	CASSLPLAGAGDTQYF
TRBV5-1	TRBJ2-3	16	CASSLVLAGARDTQYF
TRBV29-1	TRBJ1-2	16	CSVPTGGDSDYDGYTF
TRBV6-5	TRBJ2-1	15	CASSWGHELYNEQFF
TRBV6-1	TRBJ1-5	14	CAPGDRESNQPQHF
TRBV4-1	TRBJ2-7	15	CASSQSGGAMVGQYF
TRBV28	TRBJ2-7	12	CASSWTGGGQYF
TRBV11-3	TRBJ2-5	16	CASSFSIGGLQETQYF
TRBV19	TRBJ2-1	13	CASRRGLAGEQFF
TRBV7-8	TRBJ2-3	14	CASSLQGHTDTQYF
TRBV19	TRBJ1-5	13	CASSPDGDQPQHF
TRBV2	TRBJ1-4	15	CASLYQGGFNEKLFF
TRBV19	TRBJ2-2	16	CASSIWAGENTGELFF
TRBV4-1	TRBJ2-7	15	CASRAGPTSEVGQYF
TRBV7-3	TRBJ1-1	14	CASSQEAGDTEAFF
TRBV6-5	TRBJ1-6	12	CASGGDNSPLHF
TRBV5-1	TRBJ2-2	15	CASSYRVFNTGELFF
TRBV7-8	TRBJ1-5	17	CASSLGSSRYSNQPQHF
TRBV9	TRBJ2-1	15	CASSPLRFSYNEQFF
TRBV18	TRBJ2-3	15	CASSPRTGSTDTQYF
TRBV19	TRBJ1-1	14	CASSIPVRGTEAFF
TRBV6-5	TRBJ2-7	13	CAHPGKDCYEQYF
TRBV18	TRBJ2-7	16	CASSPNPGQGAGEQYF
TRBV5-5	TRBJ2-5	14	CASSQTSGAQTQYF
TRBV29-1	TRBJ2-7	13	CSVETDASYEQYF
TRBV10-3	TRBJ1-6	13	CAISEFVWEALHF
TRBV27	TRBJ2-1	16	CASTTRTSGGADEQFF
TRBV27	TRBJ2-6	15	CASSLNPKGANVLTF
TRBV30	TRBJ1-4	17	CAWRAVDAGGSQEKLFF